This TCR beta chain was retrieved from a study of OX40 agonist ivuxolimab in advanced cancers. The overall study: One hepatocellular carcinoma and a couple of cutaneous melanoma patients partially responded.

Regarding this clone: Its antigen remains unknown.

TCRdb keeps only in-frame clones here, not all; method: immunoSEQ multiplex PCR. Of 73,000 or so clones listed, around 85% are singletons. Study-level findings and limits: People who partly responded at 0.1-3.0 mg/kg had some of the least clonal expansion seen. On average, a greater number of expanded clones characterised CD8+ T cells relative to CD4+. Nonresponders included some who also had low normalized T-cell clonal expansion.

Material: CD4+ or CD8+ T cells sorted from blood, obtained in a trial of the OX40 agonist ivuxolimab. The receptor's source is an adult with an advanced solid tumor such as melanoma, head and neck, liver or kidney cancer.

CDR3 sequence (DNA): TGTGCCATCAGGGAAGGAACAGGGGCTGGGGCCAACGTCCTGACTTTC. This gives the protein CAIREGTGAGANVLTF. The chain carries TRBV10-3 and TRBJ2-6; 7 positions agree with TRBD1. Unmatched junction bases numbered 7, after V lost 6 bases and J lost 2 bases. CDR1 and CDR2 from the germline V gene are ENHRY and SYGVKD. The CDR3 consists of 16 residues.